A single sample gave rise to the 15 T cell receptor beta chains below, sequenced in a study of shared T cell receptors in the human thymus. The assay was immunoSEQ multiplex PCR, and TCRdb's table has in-frame clones only and misses some. The sample records roughly 660,000 clones, approximately 90% being singletons. These data were also filed under a second study, of human thymus T cells.

The sequenced material came from thymocytes. The receptors were sampled from a boy under two years old with a congenital heart defect.

The chain recombines TRBV4-3 with TRBJ1-2; 8 bases match TRBD1. The germline CDR1 and CDR2 sequences are LGHNA and YSLEER. CDR3 length: 18 residues. Germline trimming cut 1 base from V and 0 bases from J; bases unmatched to any gene: 10. CDR3 bases: TGCGCCAGCAGCCAAGCCCCCCAGGGGGCGTCCCCTAACTATGGCTACACCTTC. It encodes CASSQAPQGASPNYGYTF.

V usage is TRBV7-2 and J usage is TRBJ1-2, with D uncertain. The CDR3 has 18 residues. Germline CDR1 and CDR2: SGHTA and FQGNSA. V was trimmed by 1 base and J by 0 bases, leaving 18 bases between them. Written as DNA, the CDR3 is TGTGCCAGCAGCTTAGTGGCAAGCAGCGATTCAGCTAACTATGGCTACACCTTC. Its translation is CASSLVASSDSANYGYTF.

V is TRBV27 and J is TRBJ2-7; 7 bases are shared with TRBD1. The trim removed 4 bases at V and 3 bases at J, leaving 9 bases unmatched. The CDR3 has 15 amino acids. Germline CDR1 reads MNHEY; CDR2 reads SMNVEV (reference sequence). CDR3 sequence reads: CASSCQTGADYEQYF. The CDR3 bases are TGTGCCAGCAGTTGCCAAACAGGGGCAGACTACGAGCAGTACTTC.

This chain links TRBV27 with TRBJ2-7; D might be TRBD1 (6 bases). The CDR3 covers 19 residues. Trimming took off 0 bases at V and 3 bases at J, with 24 bases between the two ends. Germline assignment: CDR1 MNHEY and CDR2 SMNVEV (reference sequence). CDR3 loop: CASSLSKQGQGKRNYEQYF. The CDR3 nucleotides are TGTGCCAGCAGTTTATCGAAGCAGGGGCAGGGTAAACGGAACTACGAGCAGTACTTC.

The chain joins TRBV13 to TRBJ2-3; D might be TRBD1 (6 bases). V dropped 5 bases and J dropped 0 bases, with 18 bases sitting between them. The V gene's germline CDR1 is PRHDT and CDR2 FYEKMQ (reference sequence). The length of the CDR3 is 17 residues. DNA of the CDR3: TGTGCCAGCAGCCTCCAGCACAGGGTGACTAGCACAGATACGCAGTATTTT. Its translation is CASSLQHRVTSTDTQYF.

The V and J genes are TRBV9 and TRBJ2-3; D not certain. Germline CDR1 reads SGDLS; CDR2 reads YYNGEE. Trimming left V 0 bases short and J 5 bases short, with 4 bases between. This CDR3 is built from 12 residues. CDR3 coding DNA: TGTGCCAGCAGCGTAGGACTAGATACGCAGTATTTT. Amino acids: CASSVGLDTQYF.

The chain employs TRBV7-2 and TRBJ2-1, with TRBD2 matching 12 bases. After removal of 5 bases from V and 2 bases from J, the junction contained 7 bases not matched to a gene. The CDR3 is 17 residues long. Germline CDR1 reads SGHTA; CDR2 reads FQGNSA. CDR3 loop: CASSDDTSGRTYNEQFF. In nucleotides, the CDR3 is TGTGCCAGCAGCGATGATACTAGCGGGAGGACCTACAATGAGCAGTTCTTC.

This clone was observed a few times. The chain couples TRBV5-1 to TRBJ1-2, with D perhaps TRBD1 (5 bases). V was shortened by 3 bases and J by 4 bases, with 16 bases between the two germline ends. Germline V CDR1 and CDR2: SGHRS, YFSETQ. This CDR3 is 15 amino acids long. CDR3 loop: CASSWGEGHGYGYTF. The CDR3 DNA is TGCGCCAGCAGCTGGGGGGAGGGGCACGGCTATGGCTACACCTTC.

The chain links TRBV28 to TRBJ2-2; the match to TRBD2 covers 9 bases. This CDR3 has 15 amino acids. CDR1 MDHEN and CDR2 SYDVKM come from the germline V gene. V shed 11 bases, J shed 2 bases, and the junction held 9 bases outside the gene matches. The CDR3 region is CAGKPGLANTGELFF. For the CDR3, the DNA is TGTGCCGGTAAACCGGGACTAGCAAACACCGGGGAGCTGTTTTTT.

V and J are TRBV4-3 and TRBJ2-2, with 9 positions matching TRBD1. The CDR3 contains 17 residues. With 0 bases clipped from V and 4 bases from J, the junction kept 6 bases outside the gene matches. Germline CDR1 LGHNA, CDR2 YSLEER. CDR3 region: CASSQDHRTGVTGELFF. The CDR3 DNA reads TGCGCCAGCAGCCAAGATCATCGGACAGGGGTCACCGGGGAGCTGTTTTTT.

The V and J genes are TRBV2 and TRBJ2-1; no clear D gene. This CDR3 is 15 amino acids long. Trimming removed 1 base at V and 0 bases at J, with 7 bases between. Germline loops: CDR1 SNHLY, CDR2 FYNNEI. The CDR3 sequence: CASSEGQDSYNEQFF. The CDR3 DNA is TGTGCCAGCAGTGAAGGGCAGGACTCCTACAATGAGCAGTTCTTC.

This clone is a singleton in its sample. J is TRBJ2-3 and V is TRBV10-1; maybe TRBD1 (6 bases). Germline CDR1 reads WNHNN; CDR2 reads SYGVQD (reference sequence). V was pared by 0 bases and J by 6 bases, with 16 bases between. The CDR3 loop spans 16 amino acids. The CDR3 protein is CASSESKAGVVDTQYF. In DNA form, the CDR3 reads TGCGCCAGCAGTGAGTCGAAAGCAGGGGTAGTGGATACGCAGTATTTT.

This chain connects TRBV14 to TRBJ2-7, with 10 bases fitting TRBD2. CDR1 is SGHDN and CDR2 is FVKESK in the germline V gene. This CDR3 has 18 residues. The ends lost 2 bases at V and 0 bases at J; junction bases unmatched: 10. The CDR3 is CASSQRFPSSGSSYEQYF. The CDR3 DNA sequence: TGTGCCAGCAGCCAAAGGTTCCCCTCTAGCGGGAGCTCCTACGAGCAGTACTTC.

With regard to this clone: One end of the junction does not line up with germline, which may come from a read error. The V gene is TRBV27, the J gene TRBJ2-7; D possibly corresponds to TRBD2 (6 bases). The CDR3 consists of 12 residues. Per germline, CDR1 MNHEY and CDR2 SMNVEV (reference sequence). The CDR3 sequence is CASSPPRGTLRF. DNA for the CDR3: TGTGCCAGCAGTCCCCCTCGCGGGACCCTTCGGTTC.

This clone was seen only once. This rearrangement joins TRBV4-3 to TRBJ2-5, with D possibly TRBD2 on 6 matching bases. Trimming removed 3 bases at V and 2 bases at J, with 16 bases between. Germline V lookup: CDR1 LGHNA, CDR2 YSLEER. The CDR3 extends over 16 amino acids. This chain's CDR3 is CASSQDRGTLQETQYF. The CDR3 nucleotides are TGCGCCAGCAGCCAGGACCGCGGGACGCTGCAAGAGACCCAGTACTTC.